The 5 T cell receptor beta chains reported below all come from one sample, sequenced in a study of sequential checkpoint blockade in melanoma. Profiled with immunoSEQ multiplex PCR; TCRdb holds only in-frame clones, not every one. The sample holds about 5,000 clones, roughly 50% seen once. The treatment: randomized to nivolumab then ipilimumab (arm A) or the reverse (arm B). The source was CD8+ T cells sorted from blood (inferred from file names), collected from a patient given nivolumab and ipilimumab in sequence. The receptors stem from a human donor with melanoma.

The chain couples TRBV7-9 to TRBJ1-5; no definite D call. The CDR3 covers 13 residues. From germline, CDR1 is SEHNR and CDR2 FQNEAQ (reference sequence). Trimming removed 1 base at V and 6 bases at J, with 7 bases between. Written as DNA, the CDR3 is TGTGCCAGCAGCTTAGACTCTTCTCAGCCCCAGCATTTT. It codes for CASSLDSSQPQHF.

The rearrangement links TRBV7-9 to TRBJ2-1, with a tentative D call TRBD2 (6 bases). V was cut by 8 bases and J by 3 bases, with 11 bases left in between. CDR3 length: 13 residues. Germline CDR1 SEHNR, CDR2 FQNEAQ (reference sequence). CDR3 amino acids: CASWAGGYNEQFF. The CDR3 DNA sequence: TGTGCCAGCTGGGCCGGGGGCTACAATGAGCAGTTCTTC.

This clone was picked up a small number of times. The V gene is TRBV9, the J gene TRBJ2-3; TRBD1 aligns across 7 bases. After removal of 4 bases from V and 0 bases from J, the junction contained 5 bases not matched to a gene. Germline V gene data show CDR1 as SGDLS and CDR2 as YYNGEE. There are 15 residues in the CDR3. The DNA for the CDR3 is TGTGCCAGCAGCCCCGGGACAGCTAGCACAGATACGCAGTATTTT. Translating gives CASSPGTASTDTQYF.

CDR3 protein: CASSFEGYSNQPQHF. As DNA, the CDR3 is TGTGCCAGCAGCTTTGAGGGATATAGCAATCAGCCCCAGCATTTT. The chain has TRBV7-2 and TRBJ1-5; D gene ambiguous. The CDR3 is made up of 15 amino acids. V shed 3 bases and J shed 0 bases, with 9 bases lying between them. CDR1 is SGHTA and CDR2 is FQGNSA in the germline V gene.

This clone has a handful of counts. The CDR3 sequence is CASSSTGNGANVLTF. The DNA of the CDR3 is TGTGCCAGCAGCTCGACAGGGAATGGGGCCAACGTCCTGACTTTC. The genes are TRBV7-9 and TRBJ2-6, with 7 bases lining up with TRBD1. V dropped 4 bases and J dropped 3; count of bases not matched to a gene: 3. CDR3 length: 15 amino acids. Germline V gene lookup returns CDR1 SEHNR and CDR2 FQNEAQ (reference sequence).